This T cell receptor (beta chain) was captured by sequencing in a study of cytomegalovirus exposure and HLA in healthy donors. About the study: A prior analysis found 90 million to 120 million unique TCR beta sequences from around 180 million T cells.

In the PCR, 60 Vbeta and 13 Jbeta primers were used. TCRdb keeps only in-frame clones here, not all; method: immunoSEQ multiplex PCR. The sample includes about 100,000 clones, around 83% of them seen just once. Study-wide findings and caveats: Other equally common chains were less clonally expanded than HLA-associated TCR beta chains, a later analysis showed.

As to this clone: Antigen: not known.

The CDR3 has 15 amino acids. The germline gives CDR1 MDHEN, CDR2 SYDVKM. Trimming removed 5 bases at V and 3 bases at J, with 16 bases between. This TCR came from a woman under 30 in good health and CMV-seronegative. Sequencing used PBMCs. This chain joins TRBV28 and TRBJ1-1; no definite D call. CDR3 in DNA: TGTGCCAGCAGTCGCGTCGGGATGCGGGACACTGAAGCTTTCTTT. Translation gives CASSRVGMRDTEAFF.